This paragraph covers one T cell receptor beta chain sequence. Repertoires were generated with immunoSEQ multiplex PCR, while TCRdb's copy carries only in-frame clones and drops some. The sample has 25,000 to 35,000 clones; just under 95% are singletons. This entry is derived from a study of blood T cell repertoires in COVID-19. Whole-study context: Acute and convalescent COVID-19 specimens originated in the United States, Italy and Spain.

Seattle enrolled patients during active infection and tracked them longitudinally. CDR3 length: 15 amino acids. Germline lookup yields CDR1 MNHEY and CDR2 SMNVEV (reference sequence). V was pared by 5 bases and J by 1 base, with 14 bases between. The rearrangement links TRBV27 to TRBJ2-5; D unclear. The source material was peripheral blood. This sequence originates from a woman in her 70s with COVID-19, enrolled during active disease. The CDR3 DNA reads as TGTGCCAGCAGTCCCAGACACCCCCGCCAAGAGACCCAGTACTTC. This encodes CASSPRHPRQETQYF.